Sequencing of this T cell receptor (beta chain) was carried out in a study of T cell changes during pregnancy in multiple sclerosis. Looked up from germline, CDR1 is MNHNS and CDR2 is SASEGT. The V gene end was trimmed by 8 bases and the J gene end by 5 bases; junction bases not matched to a gene: 9. The CDR3 runs to 14 residues. Here immunoSEQ multiplex PCR was the method, and the copy in TCRdb shows in-frame clones only, minus some. Of tens of thousands of clones listed, just under 90% are singletons. This receptor was identified in a female donor with multiple sclerosis, enrolled in a pregnancy study. The chain is built from TRBV6-1 and TRBJ1-3, with TRBD1 matching 7 bases. Specimen: CD4+ T cells from peripheral blood mononuclear cells, collected in the first trimester of pregnancy. The CDR3 DNA follows: TGTGCCAGCGGAATCGAGGGGGCCCGAAACACCATATATTTT. It translates to CASGIEGARNTIYF.